This T cell receptor (beta chain) came from a study of blood T cells in healthy people across ages. This clonotype was seen a handful of times. Combining a sample-barcoded 5' primer with a J-beta primer mix, a second PCR ran for roughly 6 to 11 cycles. A template-switch adaptor that had 12 random nucleotides put a tag on each cDNA molecule. TCRdb re-called the 5' RACE reads through MiXCR, storing one row per CDR3 protein. The sample yields over 1.5 million distinct CDR3 sequences, 49% seen once. The CDR3 is made up of 11 amino acids. From germline, CDR1 is KGHDR and CDR2 SFDVKD. V gave up 10 bases and J gave up 9 bases, with 12 bases separating them.

This TCR was sampled from a woman in her forties in good health. The sequencing sample was made of blood. The chain joins TRBV24-1 to TRBJ2-1, with D uncertain. In nucleotides, the CDR3 is TGTGCCACTTCTGTCTGGGGTGAGCAGTTCTTC. Its protein is CATSVWGEQFF.